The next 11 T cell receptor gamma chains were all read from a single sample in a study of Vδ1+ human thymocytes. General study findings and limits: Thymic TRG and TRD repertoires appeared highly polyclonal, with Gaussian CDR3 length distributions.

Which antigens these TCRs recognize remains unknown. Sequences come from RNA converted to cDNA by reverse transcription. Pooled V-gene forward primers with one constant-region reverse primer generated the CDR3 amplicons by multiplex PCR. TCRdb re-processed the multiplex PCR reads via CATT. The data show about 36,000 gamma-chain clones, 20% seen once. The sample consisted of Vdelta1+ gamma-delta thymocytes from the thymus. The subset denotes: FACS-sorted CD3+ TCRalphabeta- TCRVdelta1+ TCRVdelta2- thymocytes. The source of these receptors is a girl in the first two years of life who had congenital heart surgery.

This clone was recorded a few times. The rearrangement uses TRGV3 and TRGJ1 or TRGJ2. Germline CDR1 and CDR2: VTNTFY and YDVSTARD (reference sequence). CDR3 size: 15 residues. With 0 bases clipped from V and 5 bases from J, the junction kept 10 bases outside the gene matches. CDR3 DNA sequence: TGTGCCACCTGGGACAGGCTGCGGAGTCATTATAAGAAACTCTTT. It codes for CATWDRLRSHYKKLF.

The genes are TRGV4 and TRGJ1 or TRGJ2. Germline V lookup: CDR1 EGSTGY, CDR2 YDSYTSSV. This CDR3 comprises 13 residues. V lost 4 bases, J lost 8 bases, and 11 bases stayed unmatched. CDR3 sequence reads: CATWDGHLDKKLF. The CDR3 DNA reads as TGTGCCACCTGGGACGGCCACCTTGATAAGAAACTCTTT.

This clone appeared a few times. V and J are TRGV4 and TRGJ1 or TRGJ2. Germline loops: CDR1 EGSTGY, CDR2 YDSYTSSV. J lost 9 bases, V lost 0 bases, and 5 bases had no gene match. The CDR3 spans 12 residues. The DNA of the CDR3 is TGTGCCACCTGGGATGGGCCCCGTAAGAAACTCTTT. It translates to CATWDGPRKKLF.

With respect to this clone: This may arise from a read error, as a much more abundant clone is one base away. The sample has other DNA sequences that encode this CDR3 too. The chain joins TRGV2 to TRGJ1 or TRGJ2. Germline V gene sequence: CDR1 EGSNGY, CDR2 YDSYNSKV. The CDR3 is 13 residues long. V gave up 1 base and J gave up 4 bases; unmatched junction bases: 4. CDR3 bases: TGTGCCACCTGGGACGGACGCTATTATAAGAAACTCTTT. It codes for CATWDGRYYKKLF.

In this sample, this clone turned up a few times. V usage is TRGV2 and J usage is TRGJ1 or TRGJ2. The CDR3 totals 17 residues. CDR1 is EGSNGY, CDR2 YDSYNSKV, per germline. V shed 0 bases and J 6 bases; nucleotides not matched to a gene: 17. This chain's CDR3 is CATWDGQGLPRSYKKLF. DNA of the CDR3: TGTGCCACCTGGGACGGGCAAGGTTTACCTCGGAGTTATAAGAAACTCTTT.

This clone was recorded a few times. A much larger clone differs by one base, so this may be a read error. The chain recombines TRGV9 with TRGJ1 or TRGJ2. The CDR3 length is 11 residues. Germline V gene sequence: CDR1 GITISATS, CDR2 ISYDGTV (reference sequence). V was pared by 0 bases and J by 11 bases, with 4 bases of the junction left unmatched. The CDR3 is CALWEVKEKLF. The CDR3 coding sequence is TGTGCCTTGTGGGAGGTGAAGGAGAAACTCTTT.

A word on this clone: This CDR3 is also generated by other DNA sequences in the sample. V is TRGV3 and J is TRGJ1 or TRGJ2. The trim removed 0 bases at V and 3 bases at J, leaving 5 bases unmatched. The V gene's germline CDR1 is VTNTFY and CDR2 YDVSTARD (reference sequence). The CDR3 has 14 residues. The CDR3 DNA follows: TGTGCCACCTGGGACAGGAGGCTTTATTATAAGAAACTCTTT. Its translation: CATWDRRLYYKKLF.

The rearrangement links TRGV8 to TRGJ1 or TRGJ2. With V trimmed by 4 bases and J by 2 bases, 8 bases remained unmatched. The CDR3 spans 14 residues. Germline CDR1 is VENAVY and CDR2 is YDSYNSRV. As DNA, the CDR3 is TGTGCCACCTGGGACGCTAGGGATTATTATAAGAAACTCTTT. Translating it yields CATWDARDYYKKLF.

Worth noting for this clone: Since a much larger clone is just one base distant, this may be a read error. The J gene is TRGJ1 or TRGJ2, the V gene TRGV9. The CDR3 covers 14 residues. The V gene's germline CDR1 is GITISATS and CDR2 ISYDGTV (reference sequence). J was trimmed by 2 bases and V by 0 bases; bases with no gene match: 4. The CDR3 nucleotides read TGTGCCTTGTGGGAGGTGAAGCATTATTATAAGAAACTCTTT. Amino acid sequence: CALWEVKHYYKKLF.

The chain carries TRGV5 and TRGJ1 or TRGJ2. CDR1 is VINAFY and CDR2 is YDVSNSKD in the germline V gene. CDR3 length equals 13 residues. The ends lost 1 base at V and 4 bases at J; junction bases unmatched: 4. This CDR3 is CATWDRIYYKKLF. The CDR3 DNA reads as TGTGCCACCTGGGACAGAATATATTATAAGAAACTCTTT.

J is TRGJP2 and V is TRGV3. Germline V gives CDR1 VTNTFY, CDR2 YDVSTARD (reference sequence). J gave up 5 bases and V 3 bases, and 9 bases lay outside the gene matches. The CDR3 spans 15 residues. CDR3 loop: CATWDVMLSDWIKTF. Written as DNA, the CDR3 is TGTGCCACCTGGGACGTGATGTTGAGTGATTGGATCAAGACGTTT.